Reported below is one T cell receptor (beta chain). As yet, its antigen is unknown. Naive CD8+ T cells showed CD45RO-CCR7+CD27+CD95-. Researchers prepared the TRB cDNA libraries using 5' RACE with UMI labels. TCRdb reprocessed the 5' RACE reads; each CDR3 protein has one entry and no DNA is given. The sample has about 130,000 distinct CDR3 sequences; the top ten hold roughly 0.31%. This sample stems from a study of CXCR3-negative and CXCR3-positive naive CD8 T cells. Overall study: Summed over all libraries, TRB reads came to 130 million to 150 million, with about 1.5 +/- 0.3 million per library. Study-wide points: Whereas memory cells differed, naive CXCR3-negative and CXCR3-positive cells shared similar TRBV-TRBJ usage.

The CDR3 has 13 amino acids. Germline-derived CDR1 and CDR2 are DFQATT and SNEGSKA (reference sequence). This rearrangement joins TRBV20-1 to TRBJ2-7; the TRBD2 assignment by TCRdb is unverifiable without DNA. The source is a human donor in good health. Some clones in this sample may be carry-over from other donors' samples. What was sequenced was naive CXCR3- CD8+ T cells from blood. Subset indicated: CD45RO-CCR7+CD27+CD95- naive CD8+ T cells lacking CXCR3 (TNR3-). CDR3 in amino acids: CSARDQREYEQYF.